These 26 T cell receptor beta chains were sequenced from one sample in a study of T cell repertoires in cytomegalovirus infection. TCRdb processed the reads anew with MiXCR; each CDR3 protein has one entry. This sample yields 250,000 to 300,000 distinct CDR3 sequences, of which approximately 13% are seen a single time; 8.5% to 9% belongs to the top ten. Sequencing was carried out using PBMCs. These TCRs come from a human donor in good health (CMV status not recorded). Some clones in this sample may be carry-over from other donors' samples.

At least ten counts were recorded for this clonotype. The rearrangement joins TRBV12-3 or TRBV12-4 to TRBJ1-5, with 7 bases identical to TRBD1. This CDR3 contains 15 residues. J gave up 7 bases and V 6 bases, and 12 bases lay outside the gene matches. The CDR3 loop is CASSIATGTGQPQHF. The CDR3 DNA is TGTGCCAGCAGCATCGCGACAGGGACGGGGCAGCCCCAGCATTTT.

Only a few counts were recorded for this clonotype. The chain has TRBV11-2 and TRBJ2-3, with 8 bases lining up with TRBD2. The germline CDR1 and CDR2 sequences are SGHAT and FQNNGV. V dropped 5 bases and J dropped 3; count of bases not matched to a gene: 10. The length of the CDR3 is 16 residues. The CDR3 reads CASSRRLAQVTDTQYF. The CDR3 DNA sequence: TGTGCCAGCAGCCGACGACTAGCGCAGGTGACAGATACGCAGTATTTT.

As for this clonotype: This may stem from a read error, because a much larger clone lies one nucleotide away. This is likely a read error, given that the CDR3 carries no conserved phenylalanine or tryptophan at its end. This rearrangement joins TRBV4-1 to TRBJ2-1; 10 positions match TRBD1. The J segment lost 8 bases and the V segment lost 10 bases, leaving 20 bases of the junction unmatched. Germline V gives CDR1 MGHRA, CDR2 YSYEKL. The CDR3 extends over 17 amino acids. The CDR3 loop is CATQTTPGTGAPHEQFI. In nucleotides, the CDR3 is TGCGCCACCCAGACGACCCCCGGGACAGGGGCTCCCCATGAGCAGTTCATC.

This clonotype was seen only a few times. This chain connects TRBV6-2 or TRBV6-3 to TRBJ1-4; D unclear. CDR3 length: 14 residues. Trimming left V 4 bases short and J 7 bases short, with 13 bases between. Per the germline V gene, CDR1 is MNHEY and CDR2 is SVGEGT. Written as DNA, the CDR3 is TGTGCCAGCAGTTCGTCCGGGAATGTTGAAAAACTGTTTTTT. Its translation: CASSSSGNVEKLFF.

Details on this clonotype: At one of its ends the junction is not consistent with the germline gene, which may arise from a read error. The chain uses TRBV4-1 and TRBJ1-3; D ambiguous. The V gene's germline CDR1 is MGHRA and CDR2 YSYEKL. The CDR3 covers 18 residues. CDR3 in DNA: TGCGCCAGCAGCCAAGAGGCCCTTTACAGCAACTCTGGAAACACCGTATATTTT. It is translated as CASSQEALYSNSGNTVYF.

This clonotype turned up a few times. The V gene is TRBV15, the J gene TRBJ1-1, with D perhaps matching TRBD1 (6 bases). CDR1 and CDR2 from the germline V gene are LNHNV and YYDKDF (reference sequence). V was pared by 0 bases and J by 3 bases, with 23 bases between. The CDR3 runs 19 residues. CDR3 sequence reads: CATSRDLPQRWGPDTEAFF. The CDR3 bases are TGTGCCACCAGCAGAGATCTCCCCCAACGTTGGGGGCCGGACACTGAAGCTTTCTTT.

This clonotype was picked up many times. The J gene is TRBJ1-1, the V gene TRBV7-3; TRBD1 matches 8 bases. Trimming cost V 4 bases and J 6 bases; bases outside gene matches: 10. Germline V CDR1 and CDR2: SGHTA, FQGTGA. The CDR3 spans 15 residues. The CDR3 spells CASSSQTGARAEAFF. The DNA for the CDR3 is TGTGCCAGCAGCTCACAGACAGGGGCGAGGGCTGAAGCTTTCTTT.

This clonotype was observed a handful of times. The chain has TRBV6-2 or TRBV6-3 and TRBJ2-7; D remains unclear. Looked up from germline, CDR1 is MNHEY and CDR2 is SVGEGT. V shed 2 bases and J shed 2 bases, with 7 bases lying between them. The CDR3 totals 13 residues. CDR3 sequence: CASSYGPTYEQYF. DNA for the CDR3: TGTGCCAGCAGTTACGGACCTACCTACGAGCAGTACTTC.

This chain joins TRBV6-2 or TRBV6-3 and TRBJ2-5; the match to TRBD1 covers 7 bases. Germline V CDR1 and CDR2: MNHEY, SVGEGT. This CDR3 is 17 amino acids long. The V gene end was trimmed by 2 bases and the J gene end by 7 bases; junction bases not matched to a gene: 16. CDR3 in DNA: TGTGCCAGCAGTTACACCAGGACAGGTCTGTTATTCGGGACCCAGTACTTC. It encodes CASSYTRTGLLFGTQYF.

This clonotype was counted many times. This rearrangement joins TRBV7-2 to TRBJ2-7, with D tentatively TRBD1 (5 bases). The CDR3 extends over 14 amino acids. V was clipped by 6 bases and J by 3 bases, with 15 bases between them. Germline assignment: CDR1 SGHTA and CDR2 FQGNSA. CDR3 sequence (DNA): TGTGCCAGCAGGGTGGGGCTTACAATCTACGAGCAGTACTTC. Protein product: CASRVGLTIYEQYF.

This clonotype was counted many times. The chain links TRBV7-3 to TRBJ2-3, with 8 bases matching TRBD1. The CDR3 has 15 amino acids. The junction had 4 bases not matched to a gene; V was cut back by 5 bases and J by 0 bases. Germline values: CDR1 SGHTA, CDR2 FQGTGA. The CDR3 bases are TGTGCCAGCAGCGAACAGGGGGTTAGCACAGATACGCAGTATTTT. Its protein product is CASSEQGVSTDTQYF.

The rearrangement links TRBV2 to TRBJ1-2; weak D call: TRBD1 (5 bases). Trimming shortened V by 4 bases and J by 3 bases, and 9 bases separated the two germline ends. This CDR3 spans 13 amino acids. The V gene's germline CDR1 is SNHLY and CDR2 FYNNEI. The CDR3 here is CASSGEGHYGYTF. The CDR3 bases are TGTGCCAGCAGTGGTGAGGGGCACTATGGCTACACCTTC. Complete variable domain (other parts from reference TRBV2 and TRBJ1-2): EPEVTQTPSHQVTQMGQEVILRCVPISNHLYFYWYRQILGQKVEFLVSFYNNEISEKSEIFDDQFSVERPDGSNFTLKIRSTKLEDSAMYFCASSGEGHYGYTFGSGTRLTVV.

The table lists this clonotype with many counts. V gene TRBV7-2 combines with J gene TRBJ2-5; 7 bases align to TRBD2. V lost 5 bases, J lost 10 bases, and 13 bases stayed unmatched. The CDR3 length is 14 residues. Looked up from germline, CDR1 is SGHTA and CDR2 is FQGNSA. Here the CDR3 reads CASSGRGGSVGQYF. The CDR3, as DNA: TGTGCCAGCAGCGGGAGGGGCGGGAGTGTGGGCCAGTACTTC.

This clonotype was seen a few times. This chain links TRBV7-6 with TRBJ1-1; 9 bases agree with TRBD1. Unmatched junction bases numbered 8, after V lost 4 bases and J lost 5 bases. Per the germline V gene, CDR1 is SGHVS and CDR2 is FNYEAQ. The CDR3 loop spans 15 amino acids. CDR3 nucleotide sequence: TGTGCCAGCAGCTCACAACACAGGGGGCAAACTGAAGCTTTCTTT. This encodes CASSSQHRGQTEAFF.

This clonotype was counted at least ten times. The CDR3 reads CASSPFGTYNEQFF. The CDR3 region has the DNA TGTGCCAGCAGCCCCTTCGGGACGTACAATGAGCAGTTCTTC. The chain recombines TRBV7-3 with TRBJ2-1, with D perhaps assigned TRBD1 or TRBD2 (5 bases each). The CDR3 totals 14 residues. V lost 5 bases to trimming and J lost 4 bases, with 12 bases between them. Germline V lookup: CDR1 SGHTA, CDR2 FQGTGA.

In this sample, this clonotype turned up many times. The gene calls are TRBV6-2 or TRBV6-3 and TRBJ2-4; 7 bases align to TRBD2. The CDR3 extends over 12 amino acids. The germline V gene has CDR1 MNHEY and CDR2 SVGEGT. Losses at the gene ends were 5 bases for V and 7 bases for J; bases not matched to a gene: 2. The CDR3 reads CASSTSVNIQYF. DNA of the CDR3: TGTGCCAGCAGTACTAGCGTGAACATTCAGTACTTC.

In this sample, this clonotype turned up many times. The chain uses TRBV11-2 and TRBJ2-7; D gene ambiguous. V lost 5 bases to trimming and J lost 3 bases, with 14 bases between them. The CDR3 is 14 amino acids. Germline V gene sequence: CDR1 SGHAT, CDR2 FQNNGV. For the CDR3, the DNA is TGTGCCAGCAGCCCATCCCCTCCCATCTACGAGCAGTACTTC. This encodes CASSPSPPIYEQYF.

Worth noting for this clonotype: An end of the junction differs from the germline gene, which may be a read error. V and J are TRBV3-1 and TRBJ2-7, with 7 bases that match TRBD2. In germline, CDR1 is LGHDT, CDR2 YNNKEL (reference sequence). The CDR3 extends over 15 amino acids. Here the CDR3 reads CGSSQGWTRSYEQYF. The CDR3, as DNA: TGTGGCAGCAGCCAAGGCTGGACTAGGTCCTACGAGCAGTACTTC.

Ten or more counts support this clonotype. The V call is TRBV7-9, the J call TRBJ2-5; D not resolved. From germline, CDR1 is SEHNR and CDR2 FQNEAQ (reference sequence). Between the trimmed V and J ends, which lost 6 bases and 3 bases, there was a span of 14 bases. The CDR3 runs to 14 residues. CDR3 DNA sequence: TGTGCCAGCAGTGAACGGACGGACGAAGAGACCCAGTACTTC. Amino acids: CASSERTDEETQYF.

This clonotype has a count of ten or more. This chain joins TRBV10-3 and TRBJ2-3, with D possibly TRBD1 on 6 matching bases. Germline CDR1 reads ENHRY; CDR2 reads SYGVKD. Trimming shortened V by 6 bases and J by 2 bases, and 6 bases separated the two germline ends. The CDR3 covers 12 residues. The CDR3 DNA reads TGTGCCATCAGGGGGGCCACAGATACGCAGTATTTT. This gives the protein CAIRGATDTQYF.

This clonotype has a count of ten or more. CDR3 in amino acids: CASSSRQGGSDTQYF. CDR3 in DNA: TGTGCCAGCAGCTCGAGACAGGGAGGGTCAGATACGCAGTATTTT. J is TRBJ2-3 and V is TRBV7-2; D tentatively fits TRBD1 or TRBD2 (7 bases each). The CDR3 consists of 15 residues. CDR1 is SGHTA, CDR2 FQGNSA, per germline. With 4 bases removed from V and 4 bases from J, the gap between germline ends came to 15 bases.

As to this clonotype: A much larger clone lies a single base off, so this may be a read error. V gene TRBV28 combines with J gene TRBJ2-6; D is ambiguous. Germline loops: CDR1 MDHEN, CDR2 SYDVKM. The ends were cut back, 5 bases at V and 1 base at J, with 12 bases in the middle. The CDR3 is made up of 16 amino acids. CDR3 residues: CASSLPVGSGANVLTF. CDR3 nucleotides: TGTGCCAGCAGTCTCCCCGTAGGGTCTGGGGCCAACGTCCTGACTTTC.

About this clonotype: Compared with germline, one end of the junction differs, possibly owing to a read error. The rearrangement links TRBV11-2 to TRBJ2-5; D is perhaps TRBD2 (6 bases). This CDR3 is 21 amino acids long. The germline V gene encodes CDR1 SGHAT and CDR2 FQNNGV. The CDR3 protein is CASSFGPGLVHEFEKRETQCF. The DNA for the CDR3 is TGTGCCAGCAGCTTCGGTCCGGGTTTGGTCCACGAATTCGAAAAACGGGAGACCCAGTGCTTC.

V usage is TRBV28 and J usage is TRBJ2-3; D is uncertain. Germline CDR1 reads MDHEN; CDR2 reads SYDVKM. V gave up 7 bases and J gave up 0 bases, with 20 bases separating them. CDR3 size: 17 residues. CDR3 nucleotides: TGTGCCAGCAAGCAAGACCGACCAAATCCTAGCACAGATACGCAGTATTTT. Protein: CASKQDRPNPSTDTQYF.

This clonotype has ten or more counts. The rearrangement links TRBV11-2 to TRBJ1-2, with a weak D call TRBD1 (5 bases). The V gene's germline CDR1 is SGHAT and CDR2 FQNNGV. The CDR3 length is 15 residues. The V gene lost 5 bases and the J gene lost 4 bases, with 17 bases spanning the gap. The CDR3, as DNA: TGTGCCAGCAGCACGCCCAGGGAGGAAGGCTATGGCTACACCTTC. It encodes CASSTPREEGYGYTF. Based on the CDR3 plus reference TRBV11-2 and TRBJ1-2, the full variable domain is EAGVAQSPRYKIIEKRQSVAFWCNPISGHATLYWYQQILGQGPKLLIQFQNNGVVDDSQLPKDRFSAERLKGVDSTLKIQPAKLEDSAVYLCASSTPREEGYGYTFGSGTRLTVV.

This clonotype was detected many times. The gene calls are TRBV7-6 and TRBJ1-1; D unresolved. Trimming left V 4 bases short and J 9 bases short, with 18 bases between. Germline assignment: CDR1 SGHVS and CDR2 FNYEAQ. CDR3 length: 14 amino acids. The CDR3 DNA is TGTGCCAGCAGCTCGCTGGAGGGCGGCTTAAAAGCTTTCTTT. Translating gives CASSSLEGGLKAFF.